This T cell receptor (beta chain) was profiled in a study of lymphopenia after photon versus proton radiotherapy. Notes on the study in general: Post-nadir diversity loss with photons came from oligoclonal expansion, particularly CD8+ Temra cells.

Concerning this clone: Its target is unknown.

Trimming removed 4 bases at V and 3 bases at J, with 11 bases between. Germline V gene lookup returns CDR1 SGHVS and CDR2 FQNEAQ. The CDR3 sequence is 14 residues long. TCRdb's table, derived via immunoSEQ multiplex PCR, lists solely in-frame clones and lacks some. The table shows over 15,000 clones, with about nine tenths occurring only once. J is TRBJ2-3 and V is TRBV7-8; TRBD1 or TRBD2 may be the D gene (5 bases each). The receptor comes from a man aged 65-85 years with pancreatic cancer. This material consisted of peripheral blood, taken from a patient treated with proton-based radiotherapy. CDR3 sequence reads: CASSSSGGTDTQYF. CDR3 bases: TGTGCCAGCAGCTCCAGTGGGGGAACAGATACGCAGTATTTT. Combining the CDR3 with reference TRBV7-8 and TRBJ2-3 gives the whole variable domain GAGVSQSPRYKVAKRGQDVALRCDPISGHVSLFWYQQALGQGPEFLTYFQNEAQLDKSGLPSDRFFAERPEGSVSTLKIQRTQQEDSAVYLCASSSSGGTDTQYFGPGTRLTVL.